This TCR beta chain originates from a study of T cells in Graves' hyperthyroidism and ophthalmopathy. About the study: Once the initial diagnosis was made, peripheral blood was obtained before any treatment.

V trimming: 3 bases; J trimming: 2 bases; junction bases outside the gene matches: 10. This CDR3 is 16 amino acids long. Germline V lookup: CDR1 LGHDT, CDR2 YNNKEL (reference sequence). The investigators amplified TCR beta CDR3 regions from RNA transcripts. The HTBI primer set was used in a first-round RT-PCR of the TCR CDR3. TCRdb redid the calling of the multiplex PCR reads with MiXCR, one entry per CDR3 protein. The repertoire consists of about 600,000 distinct CDR3 sequences, with about 14% occurring once and the leading ten covering 9.5% to 15%. This sequence originates from a woman aged 45 to 65 with Graves' ophthalmopathy. The chain carries TRBV3-1 and TRBJ2-7; 7 bases align to TRBD1. Sample: blood. The CDR3 loop reads CASSQQTGTATYEQYF. The CDR3 nucleotides read TGTGCCAGCAGCCAGCAGACAGGGACAGCGACCTACGAGCAGTACTTC.